This T cell receptor beta chain was recovered during a study of T cells in Graves' hyperthyroidism and ophthalmopathy. TCR beta CDR3 regions were amplified from RNA. Initially, a first-round RT-PCR of the TCR CDR3 employed the HTBI primer set. TCRdb analysed the multiplex PCR reads with MiXCR anew, one entry per CDR3 protein. The sample has more than 500,000 distinct CDR3 sequences, just over 45% seen once; the top ten hold 15% to 20%. Regarding this clonotype: One end of the junction is discordant with germline, which a read error may explain.

Germline-derived CDR1 and CDR2 are LNHNV and YYDKDF (reference sequence). The CDR3 is 13 amino acids. The clonotype was recovered from an adult woman with Graves' disease, either hyperthyroidism or ophthalmopathy (not recorded which). The V and J genes are TRBV15 and TRBJ2-5, with unresolved D. Sequencing was performed on peripheral blood or thyroid tissue (not recorded which). CDR3 in amino acids: CAASSLSRETQYF. Written as DNA, the CDR3 is TGTGCCGCCAGCAGCTTATCGAGGGAGACCCAGTACTTC.